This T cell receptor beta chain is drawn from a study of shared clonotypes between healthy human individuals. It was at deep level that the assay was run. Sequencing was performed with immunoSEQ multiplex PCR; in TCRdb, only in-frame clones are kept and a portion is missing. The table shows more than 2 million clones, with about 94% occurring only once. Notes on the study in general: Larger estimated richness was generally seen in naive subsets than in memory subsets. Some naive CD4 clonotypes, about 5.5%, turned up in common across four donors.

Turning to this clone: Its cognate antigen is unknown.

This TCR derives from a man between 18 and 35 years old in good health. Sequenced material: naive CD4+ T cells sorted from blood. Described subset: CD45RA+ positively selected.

The CDR3 region is CASSRSSGTEGGLGLFF. In nucleotides, the CDR3 is TGTGCCAGCAGCCGATCCTCCGGGACAGAAGGGGGCCTAGGGCTGTTTTTT. The V call is TRBV7-2, the J call TRBJ2-2, with 7 bases matching TRBD1. Germline trimming cut 5 bases from V and 13 bases from J; bases unmatched to any gene: 22. Per germline, CDR1 SGHTA and CDR2 FQGNSA. The CDR3 covers 17 residues.